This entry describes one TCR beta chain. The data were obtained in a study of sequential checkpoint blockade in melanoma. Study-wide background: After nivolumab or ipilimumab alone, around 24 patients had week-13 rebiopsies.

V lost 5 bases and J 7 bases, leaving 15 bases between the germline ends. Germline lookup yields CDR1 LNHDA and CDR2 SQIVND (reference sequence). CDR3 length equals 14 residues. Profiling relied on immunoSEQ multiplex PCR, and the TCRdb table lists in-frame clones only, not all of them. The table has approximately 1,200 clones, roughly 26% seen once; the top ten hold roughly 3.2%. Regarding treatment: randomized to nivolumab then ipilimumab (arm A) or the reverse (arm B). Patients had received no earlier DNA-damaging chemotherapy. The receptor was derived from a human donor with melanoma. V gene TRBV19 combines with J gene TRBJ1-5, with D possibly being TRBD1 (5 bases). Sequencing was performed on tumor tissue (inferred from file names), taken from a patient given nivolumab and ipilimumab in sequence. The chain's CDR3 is CASSGTGLGQPQHF. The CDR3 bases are TGTGCCAGTAGTGGGACGGGGCTAGGACAGCCCCAGCATTTT.